The entry below describes one TCR beta chain. How the authors handled the data: Amplification of reference gene primers was used by the study to estimate nucleated cell counts. The assay was immunoSEQ multiplex PCR, and TCRdb's table has in-frame clones only and misses some. V, J and clone size are taken as reported in that table, and D and trimming were inferred from the DNA itself. Of some 120,000 clones in the sample, about 88% were seen once. V trimming: 5 bases; J trimming: 3 bases; junction bases outside the gene matches: 5. Germline V gene lookup returns CDR1 SGHTA and CDR2 FQGNSA. The CDR3 has 14 residues. The sample comes from a study of blood T cell repertoires in COVID-19.

The TCR was taken from a human donor in a cohort sampled during active COVID-19. The chain is built from TRBV7-2 and TRBJ2-7, with 9 positions matching TRBD1. What was sequenced was peripheral blood. CDR3 DNA sequence: TGTGCCAGCAGCCCCCCGGGACAGGGCTACGAGCAGTACTTC. Protein product: CASSPPGQGYEQYF.